These T cell receptor beta chains were read from a single sample in a study of cytomegalovirus exposure and HLA in healthy donors. Here immunoSEQ multiplex PCR was the method, and the copy in TCRdb shows in-frame clones only, minus some. The sample holds hundreds of thousands of clones, approximately 88% seen once. Sequencing was performed on PBMCs. The receptors derive from a boy between 2 and 10 years old in good health and CMV-seronegative. CDR3s include the opening cysteine and the closing phenylalanine or tryptophan. D genes are given only for firm matches. Rows give clone size only sometimes, using once, few, many, or a class for an expanded clone.

>TRBV19|few|TRBJ1-2|-
TGTGCCAGTAGTCAGCAGCAGGCCGTCAACTATGGCTACACCTTC
CASSQQQAVNYGYTF
>TRBV6-5|-|TRBJ2-3|TRBD1
TGTGCCAGCAGCCTACAGGGGGGCACAGATACGCAGTATTTT
CASSLQGGTDTQYF
>TRBV19|few|TRBJ1-2|-
TGTGCCACTTGGGGCAGGGAGGATGGCTACACCTTC
CATWGREDGYTF
>TRBV7-9|-|TRBJ2-7|TRBD2
TGTGCCAGCAGTCGCGCGGGGGTAGACGAGCAGTACTTC
CASSRAGVDEQYF
>TRBV19|-|TRBJ1-6|-
TGTGCCAGTAGTATATCATTCGGCAGGGCAAATTCACCCCTCCACTTT
CASSISFGRANSPLHF
>TRBV18|-|TRBJ2-7|TRBD2
TGTGCCAGCTCACCATTACTAGCGGGTGCCGTGCAGTACTTC
CASSPLLAGAVQYF
>TRBV14|-|TRBJ1-1|TRBD1
TGTGCCAGCAGCCAAGATATCCTGGACAGGACTGACACTGAAGCTTTCTTT
CASSQDILDRTDTEAFF
>TRBV5-1|-|TRBJ2-1|-
TGCGCCAGCAGTCTCCCCCGGGAGCGGACTCTCGACTTGAGGGAGCAGTTCTTC
CASSLPRERTLDLREQFF
>TRBV15|-|TRBJ2-7|-
TGTGCCACCAGCAGAGGAGGGGGAGACTCCTACGAGCAGTACTTC
CATSRGGGDSYEQYF
>TRBV19|-|TRBJ1-1|-
TGTGCCAGTAGTTTAATGAACACTGAAGCTTTCTTT
CASSLMNTEAFF
>TRBV5-1|few|TRBJ1-5|-
TGCGCCAGCAGCTTGGGGGGCCCGGAGCCCCAGCATTTT
CASSLGGPEPQHF
>TRBV20-1|-|TRBJ2-7|-
TGCAGTGCGTCGAGCTCCTACGAGCAGTACTTC
CSASSSYEQYF
>TRBV5-1|-|TRBJ2-1|TRBD2
TGCGCCAGCAGCTACCTCATAGCGGGAGGGAACAATGAGCAGTTCTTC
CASSYLIAGGNNEQFF
>TRBV16|once|TRBJ1-5|-
TGTGCCAGCAGCCCGGGGGGGACCAATCAGCCCCAGCATTTT
CASSPGGTNQPQHF
>TRBV6-6|-|TRBJ2-5|-
TGTGCCAGCAGTTACCCCTCAGGTACCTTGGGAGAGACCCAGTACTTC
CASSYPSGTLGETQYF
>TRBV20-1|-|TRBJ1-4|-
TGCAGTGCGGCAAATGAAAAACTGTTTTTT
CSAANEKLFF
>TRBV19|-|TRBJ2-2|TRBD2
TGTGCCAGTAGTACAGCCGGGACTAGTCTCACCGGGGAGCTGTTTTTT
CASSTAGTSLTGELFF
>TRBV30|once|TRBJ2-3|-
TGTGCCTGTCCGGGACTTATCACAGATACGCAGTATTTT
CACPGLITDTQYF
>TRBV7-9|-|TRBJ1-5|-
TGTGCCAGCAGCTTAGGGAGGGACCAGCCCCAGCATTTT
CASSLGRDQPQHF
>TRBV2|-|TRBJ1-5|-
TGTGCCAGCCGGCCGAGGGAATCGAATCAGCCCCAGCATTTT
CASRPRESNQPQHF
>TRBV9|once|TRBJ2-1|-
TGTGCCAGCAGCCCCCGGGTCGGGAATGAGCAGTTCTTC
CASSPRVGNEQFF
>TRBV7-9|once|TRBJ1-1|-
TGTGCCAGCAGCAGAGGACAGCCGAACACTGAAGCTTTCTTT
CASSRGQPNTEAFF
>TRBV6-5|-|TRBJ2-7|-
TGTGCCAGCAGTTACCGGGCCGGCAGGGTCTCCTACGAGCAGTACTTC
CASSYRAGRVSYEQYF
>TRBV5-4|-|TRBJ2-6|-
TGTGCCAGCAGCTTCAGGGTTCCCTTGGGGGGGGCCAACGTCCTGACTTTC
CASSFRVPLGGANVLTF
>TRBV9|-|TRBJ2-3|TRBD2
TGTGCCAGCAGCGGGACTAGCGGGAGGGGCACAGATACGCAGTATTTT
CASSGTSGRGTDTQYF
>TRBV29-1|-|TRBJ1-1|TRBD1
TGCAGCGTTTCTGGGACAGGGAAGAGTGCCACTGAAGCTTTCTTT
CSVSGTGKSATEAFF
>TRBV11-2|-|TRBJ2-3|-
TGTGCCAGCAGCCGCGGGACCGGTCCTAGCAGAGATACGCAGTATTTT
CASSRGTGPSRDTQYF
>TRBV29-1|-|TRBJ2-5|TRBD1
TGCAGCGTGGGGACAGGGGCCGCTGGGGAGACCCAGTACTTC
CSVGTGAAGETQYF
>TRBV27|-|TRBJ2-1|-
TGTGCCAGCAGTAATAGCGTTTCTTACAATGAGCAGTTCTTC
CASSNSVSYNEQFF
>TRBV5-1|-|TRBJ2-7|-
TGCGCCAGCAGCTTGGGAGAACGGAGCTCCTACGAGCAGTACTTC
CASSLGERSSYEQYF
>TRBV7-9|-|TRBJ2-7|-
TGTGCCAGCAGCCCGACAGTCTACGAGCAGTACTTC
CASSPTVYEQYF